This is a list of T cell receptor beta chains from one sample in a study of beta chain features in type 1 diabetes. Here immunoSEQ multiplex PCR was the method, and the copy in TCRdb shows in-frame clones only, minus some. Here the sample spans about 210,000 clones, under 13% being singletons. Source material: central memory CD4+ T cells from blood. These receptors were taken from a man between 18 and 29 years old in good health. Each CDR3 is given with its conserved first and last residue. D genes are given only for firm matches. Size is omitted from some rows. Given values are once, few, many or a class for expanded clones.

CDR3 protein: CASSLGFGTGYNEQFF
CDR3 DNA: TGTGCCAGCAGCTTAGGTTTCGGGACAGGGTACAATGAGCAGTTCTTC
D gene: TRBD1
clone size: -
V gene: TRBV7-2
J gene: TRBJ2-1

CDR3 protein: CAIRGLAGGSNTGELFF
CDR3 DNA: TGTGCCATCCGGGGACTAGCGGGAGGGTCGAACACCGGGGAGCTGTTTTTT
D gene: TRBD2
clone size: few
V gene: TRBV10-3
J gene: TRBJ2-2

CDR3 protein: CASSSGLSNTQYF
CDR3 DNA: TGTGCCAGCAGCTCGGGACTTTCAAATACGCAGTATTTT
D gene: -
clone size: many
V gene: TRBV7-2
J gene: TRBJ2-3

CDR3 protein: CASSPRSRTGELFF
CDR3 DNA: TGTGCCAGCAGCCCACGATCCAGGACCGGGGAGCTGTTTTTT
D gene: -
clone size: few
V gene: TRBV7-8
J gene: TRBJ2-2

CDR3 protein: CASSLVPGQGDTQYF
CDR3 DNA: TGTGCCAGCAGCTTAGTCCCGGGACAGGGGGATACGCAGTATTTT
D gene: TRBD1
clone size: -
V gene: TRBV13
J gene: TRBJ2-3

CDR3 protein: CASSSGTRQWYEQYF
CDR3 DNA: TGTGCCAGCAGCTCCGGGACACGGCAGTGGTACGAGCAGTACTTC
D gene: -
clone size: many
V gene: TRBV5-6
J gene: TRBJ2-7

CDR3 protein: CASSFPNRGQETQYF
CDR3 DNA: TGTGCCAGCAGCTTCCCAAACAGGGGGCAAGAGACCCAGTACTTC
D gene: TRBD1
clone size: few
V gene: TRBV5-5
J gene: TRBJ2-5

CDR3 protein: CASGGPGLNYGYTF
CDR3 DNA: TGTGCCAGCGGGGGACCAGGGCTGAACTATGGCTACACCTTC
D gene: -
clone size: few
V gene: TRBV16
J gene: TRBJ1-2

CDR3 protein: CASSLFMADTQYF
CDR3 DNA: TGTGCCAGCAGCTTGTTTATGGCAGATACGCAGTATTTT
D gene: -
clone size: -
V gene: TRBV5-4
J gene: TRBJ2-3

CDR3 protein: CASSLGQGARQPQHF
CDR3 DNA: TGTGCCAGCAGCCTCGGACAGGGGGCACGACAGCCCCAGCATTTT
D gene: TRBD1
clone size: -
V gene: TRBV7-2
J gene: TRBJ1-5

CDR3 protein: CASSPIGGRNNEQFF
CDR3 DNA: TGTGCCAGCAGCCCCATAGGGGGGAGGAACAATGAGCAGTTCTTC
D gene: -
clone size: few
V gene: TRBV7-7
J gene: TRBJ2-1

CDR3 protein: CASSLDEGTANEQFF
CDR3 DNA: TGTGCCAGCAGTCTTGACGAAGGAACTGCCAATGAGCAGTTCTTC
D gene: -
clone size: many
V gene: TRBV13
J gene: TRBJ2-1

CDR3 protein: CASSTDRGRYEQYF
CDR3 DNA: TGTGCCAGCAGCACCGACAGGGGGCGCTACGAGCAGTACTTC
D gene: TRBD1
clone size: few
V gene: TRBV5-4
J gene: TRBJ2-7

CDR3 protein: CASSTRELGEQFF
CDR3 DNA: TGTGCCAGCAGTACCAGGGAGTTGGGTGAGCAGTTCTTC
D gene: -
clone size: -
V gene: TRBV27
J gene: TRBJ2-1

CDR3 protein: CAEGIGNTEAFF
CDR3 DNA: TGTGCCGAGGGTATCGGGAACACTGAAGCTTTCTTT
D gene: -
clone size: few
V gene: TRBV2
J gene: TRBJ1-1

CDR3 protein: CASSVGGVGETQYF
CDR3 DNA: TGTGCCAGCAGTGTGGGGGGAGTAGGGGAGACCCAGTACTTC
D gene: -
clone size: -
V gene: TRBV2
J gene: TRBJ2-5

CDR3 protein: CASSATGTPDNEQFF
CDR3 DNA: TGTGCCAGCAGCGCAACCGGGACGCCTGACAATGAGCAGTTCTTC
D gene: -
clone size: -
V gene: TRBV7-9
J gene: TRBJ2-1

CDR3 protein: CASSGGRAAGELFF
CDR3 DNA: TGTGCCAGTAGTGGCGGGAGGGCCGCCGGGGAGCTGTTTTTT
D gene: TRBD2
clone size: few
V gene: TRBV19
J gene: TRBJ2-2

CDR3 protein: CASSRQPPSYEQYF
CDR3 DNA: TGTGCCAGCAGCCGACAGCCCCCCTCCTACGAGCAGTACTTC
D gene: -
clone size: -
V gene: TRBV6-6
J gene: TRBJ2-7

CDR3 protein: CATSSGTGALGRETQYF
CDR3 DNA: TGTGCCACCAGCTCAGGGACCGGGGCCCTGGGAAGGGAGACCCAGTACTTC
D gene: -
clone size: -
V gene: TRBV15
J gene: TRBJ2-5

CDR3 protein: CSVERPGSYNEQFF
CDR3 DNA: TGCAGCGTTGAGAGGCCGGGGTCCTACAATGAGCAGTTCTTC
D gene: -
clone size: -
V gene: TRBV29-1
J gene: TRBJ2-1

CDR3 protein: CASSQFRPGQGIYNEQFF
CDR3 DNA: TGCGCCAGCAGTCAATTCAGGCCGGGACAGGGTATCTACAATGAGCAGTTCTTC
D gene: TRBD1
clone size: -
V gene: TRBV23-1
J gene: TRBJ2-1

CDR3 protein: CAGRQGPLSYEQYF
CDR3 DNA: TGTGCCGGACGACAGGGTCCCCTCTCCTACGAGCAGTACTTC
D gene: TRBD1
clone size: -
V gene: TRBV6-6
J gene: TRBJ2-7